This TCR beta chain stems from a study of blood T cell repertoires in COVID-19. On the study more broadly: The United States, Italy and Spain supplied acute and convalescent COVID-19 samples.

V was trimmed by 3 bases and J by 4 bases, leaving 18 bases between them. The germline V gene encodes CDR1 MGHRA and CDR2 YSYEKL. The CDR3 is 16 residues long. The study assigned cohorts using participant-reported clinical history. Using immunoSEQ multiplex PCR, the repertoire was profiled, and TCRdb retains in-frame clones only, with some absent. The sample gives about 190,000 clones, around 84% of which show up once; 3% to 3.5% is in the top ten. This sequence was found in a woman between 25 and 40 years old who had been exposed to COVID-19. V and J are TRBV4-1 and TRBJ2-5; possibly TRBD2 for D (6 bases). The sequenced material came from PBMCs or T cells enriched from blood (not recorded which). The CDR3, as DNA: TGCGCCAGCAGCCACGACCCATCGGCGGGGTTAGAGACCCAGTACTTC. It codes for CASSHDPSAGLETQYF.